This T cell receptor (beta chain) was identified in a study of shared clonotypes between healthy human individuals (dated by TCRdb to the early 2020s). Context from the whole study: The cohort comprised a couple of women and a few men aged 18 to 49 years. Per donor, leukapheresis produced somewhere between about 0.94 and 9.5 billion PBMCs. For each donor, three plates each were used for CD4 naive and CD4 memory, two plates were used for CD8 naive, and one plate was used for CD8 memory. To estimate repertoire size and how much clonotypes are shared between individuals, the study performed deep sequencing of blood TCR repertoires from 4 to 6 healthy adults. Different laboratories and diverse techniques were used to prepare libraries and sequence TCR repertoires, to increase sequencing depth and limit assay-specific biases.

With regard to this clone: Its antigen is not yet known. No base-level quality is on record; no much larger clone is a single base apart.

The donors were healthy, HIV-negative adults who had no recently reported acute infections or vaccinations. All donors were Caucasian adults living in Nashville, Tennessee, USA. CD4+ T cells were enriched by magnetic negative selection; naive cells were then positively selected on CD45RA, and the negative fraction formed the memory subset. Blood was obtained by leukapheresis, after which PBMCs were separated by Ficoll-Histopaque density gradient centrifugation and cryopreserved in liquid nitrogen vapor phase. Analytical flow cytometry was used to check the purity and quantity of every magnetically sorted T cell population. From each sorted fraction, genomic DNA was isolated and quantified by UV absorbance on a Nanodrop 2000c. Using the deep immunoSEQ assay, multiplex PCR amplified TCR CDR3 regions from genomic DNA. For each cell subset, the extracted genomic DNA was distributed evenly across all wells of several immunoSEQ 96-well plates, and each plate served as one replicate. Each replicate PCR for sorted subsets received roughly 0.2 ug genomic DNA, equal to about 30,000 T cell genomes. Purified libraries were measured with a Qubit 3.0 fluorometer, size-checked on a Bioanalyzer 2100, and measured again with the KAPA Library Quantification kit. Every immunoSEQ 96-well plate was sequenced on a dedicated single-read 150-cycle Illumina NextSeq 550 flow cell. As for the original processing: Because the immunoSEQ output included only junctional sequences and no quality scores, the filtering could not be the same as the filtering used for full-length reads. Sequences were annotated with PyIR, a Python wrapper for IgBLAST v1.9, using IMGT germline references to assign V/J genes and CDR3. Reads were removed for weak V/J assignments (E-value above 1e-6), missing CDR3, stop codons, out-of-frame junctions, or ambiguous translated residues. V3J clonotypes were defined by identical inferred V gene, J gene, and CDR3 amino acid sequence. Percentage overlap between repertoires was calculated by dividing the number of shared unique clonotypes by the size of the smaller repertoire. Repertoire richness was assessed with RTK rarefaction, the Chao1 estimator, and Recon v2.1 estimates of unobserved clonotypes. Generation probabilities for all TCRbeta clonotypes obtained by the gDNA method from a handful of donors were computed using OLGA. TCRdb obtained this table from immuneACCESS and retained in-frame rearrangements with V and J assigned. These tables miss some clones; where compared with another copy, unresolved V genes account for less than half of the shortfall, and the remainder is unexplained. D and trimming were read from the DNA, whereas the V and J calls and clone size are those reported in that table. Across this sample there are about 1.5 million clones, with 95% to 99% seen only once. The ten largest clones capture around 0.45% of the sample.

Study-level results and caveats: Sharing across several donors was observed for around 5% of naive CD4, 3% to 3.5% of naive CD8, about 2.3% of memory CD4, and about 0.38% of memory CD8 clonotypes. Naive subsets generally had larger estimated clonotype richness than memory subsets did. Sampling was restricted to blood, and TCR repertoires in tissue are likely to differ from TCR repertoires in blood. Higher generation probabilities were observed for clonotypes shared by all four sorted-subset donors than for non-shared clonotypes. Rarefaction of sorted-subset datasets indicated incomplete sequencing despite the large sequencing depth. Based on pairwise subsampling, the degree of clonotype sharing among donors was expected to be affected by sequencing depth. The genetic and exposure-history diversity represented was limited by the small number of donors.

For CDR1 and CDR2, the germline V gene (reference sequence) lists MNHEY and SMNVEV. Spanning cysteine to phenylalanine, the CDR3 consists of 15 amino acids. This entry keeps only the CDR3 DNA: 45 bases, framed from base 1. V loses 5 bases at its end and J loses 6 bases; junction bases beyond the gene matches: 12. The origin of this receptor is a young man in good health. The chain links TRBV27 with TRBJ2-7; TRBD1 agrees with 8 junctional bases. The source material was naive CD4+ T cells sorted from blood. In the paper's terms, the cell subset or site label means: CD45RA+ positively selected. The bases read TGTGCCAGCAGTCCTAGGGACAGGAAGAACCCCGAGCAGTACTTC. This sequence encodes CASSPRDRKNPEQYF.